These 26 T cell receptor beta chains were all obtained from the same sample, sequenced in a study of blood T cells in healthy people across ages. With a J-beta primer mix and a sample-barcoded 5' primer, a second PCR ran 7 to 11 cycles. TCRdb reprocessed the 5' RACE reads via MiXCR and lists one record per CDR3 protein. The data contain approximately 1.5 million distinct CDR3 sequences, around 36% of them singletons. The sample consisted of blood. These receptors were collected from a woman under 40 in good health.

This chain links TRBV3-1 with TRBJ1-5; D is ambiguous. Per the germline V gene, CDR1 is LGHDT and CDR2 is YNNKEL (reference sequence). The V gene lost 1 base and the J gene lost 6 bases, with 10 bases spanning the gap. This CDR3 is built from 14 residues. CDR3 nucleotide sequence: TGTGCCAGCAGCCAAGGGATCCGGAGTCAGCCCCAGCATTTT. Protein product: CASSQGIRSQPQHF.

The V and J genes are TRBV20-1 and TRBJ2-3; 15 bases map to TRBD2. V trimming: 5 bases; J trimming: 1 base; junction bases outside the gene matches: 7. This CDR3 contains 17 residues. From germline, CDR1 is DFQATT and CDR2 SNEGSKA (reference sequence). The CDR3 region is CSAQGLAGGQGTDTQYF. The CDR3, as DNA: TGCAGTGCTCAAGGACTAGCGGGAGGGCAAGGCACAGATACGCAGTATTTT.

This clonotype has a count of ten or more. The rearrangement links TRBV7-3 to TRBJ2-7, with 10 bases fitting TRBD1. The CDR3 sequence is 14 residues long. The V gene's germline CDR1 is SGHTA and CDR2 FQGTGA. The junction had 6 bases not matched to a gene; V was cut back by 8 bases and J by 2 bases. This CDR3 is CASSATGGPYEQYF. CDR3 DNA: TGTGCCAGCTCGGCGACAGGGGGCCCCTACGAGCAGTACTTC.

The V call is TRBV30, the J call TRBJ1-1; D unclear. The CDR3 runs to 12 residues. Trimming took off 7 bases at V and 4 bases at J, with 13 bases between the two ends. The germline V gene encodes CDR1 GTSNPN and CDR2 SVGIG (reference sequence). The CDR3 loop is CAFSGLFTEAFF. CDR3 nucleotide sequence: TGTGCCTTCTCCGGGTTATTCACTGAAGCTTTCTTT.

This clonotype appeared once. This CDR3 is CASSPLQGSQFGYTF. As DNA, the CDR3 is TGTGCCAGCAGCCCCCTACAGGGTTCGCAGTTTGGCTACACCTTC. The J gene is TRBJ1-2, the V gene TRBV3-1, with D possibly being TRBD1 (6 bases). Germline lookup yields CDR1 LGHDT and CDR2 YNNKEL (reference sequence). V was cut by 4 bases and J by 7 bases, with 19 bases left in between. This CDR3 spans 15 amino acids.

The V call is TRBV20-1, the J call TRBJ1-2; D is undetermined. CDR3 length: 14 amino acids. V lost 2 bases and J 2 bases, leaving 12 bases between the germline ends. Germline CDR1 DFQATT, CDR2 SNEGSKA (reference sequence). CDR3 bases: TGCAGTGCTAGACTCCTTGAGCGAAACTATGGCTACACCTTC. Encoded protein: CSARLLERNYGYTF.

This clonotype turned up a few times. The chain recombines TRBV6-6 with TRBJ2-7, with a tentative D call TRBD1 (7 bases). The CDR3 spans 15 residues. V was trimmed by 2 bases and J by 5 bases, leaving 16 bases between them. CDR1 is MNHNY, CDR2 SVGAGI, per germline (reference sequence). The CDR3 loop is CASSYGWRGLNEQYF. CDR3 sequence (DNA): TGTGCCAGCAGTTACGGTTGGAGGGGGCTCAACGAGCAGTACTTC.

Notes on this clonotype: The junction departs from germline at one end; a sequencing error may be responsible. CDR3 region: CASSHSGGGNEQFF. The DNA for the CDR3 is TGTGCCAGCAGCCATTCAGGGGGCGGCAATGAGCAGTTTTTC. The genes are TRBV3-1 and TRBJ2-1, with 8 nucleotides matching TRBD1. CDR1 and CDR2 (germline): LGHDT, YNNKEL (reference sequence). There are 14 residues in the CDR3.

J is TRBJ1-2 and V is TRBV11-2; D is unclear. From germline, CDR1 is SGHAT and CDR2 FQNNGV. V was pared by 5 bases and J by 3 bases, with 13 bases between. The CDR3 runs 14 residues. The CDR3 nucleotides read TGTGCCAGCAGCCCTGGGAGCAGAGACTATGGCTACACCTTC. Its translation is CASSPGSRDYGYTF.

The sample holds many counts of this clonotype. CDR3 coding DNA: TGTGCCAGCAGCTCCTTGGGGGTCCGTGTAGGTTACGAGCAGTACTTC. It encodes CASSSLGVRVGYEQYF. The V gene is TRBV7-6, the J gene TRBJ2-7; the D gene could be TRBD1 or TRBD2 (5 bases each). V dropped 4 bases and J dropped 4 bases, with 20 bases sitting between them. The CDR3 spans 16 residues. CDR1 and CDR2 (germline): SGHVS, FNYEAQ.

The chain links TRBV15 to TRBJ2-1, with 8 bases aligning to TRBD1. Looked up from germline, CDR1 is LNHNV and CDR2 is YYDKDF (reference sequence). The CDR3 covers 15 residues. V lost 4 bases to trimming and J lost 6 bases; unmatched junction nucleotides: 8. The CDR3 DNA sequence: TGTGCCACCAGCACTAAGGACAGGGTTGGCAATGAGCAGTTCTTC. This encodes CATSTKDRVGNEQFF.

J is TRBJ2-1 and V is TRBV20-1, with D possibly matching TRBD2 (6 bases). V dropped 2 bases and J dropped 2 bases, with 10 bases sitting between them. Germline assignment: CDR1 DFQATT and CDR2 SNEGSKA (reference sequence). The CDR3 is made up of 14 amino acids. This chain's CDR3 is CSARHSGTYNEQFF. CDR3 coding DNA: TGCAGTGCTAGACATAGCGGTACCTACAATGAGCAGTTCTTC.

The chain couples TRBV7-3 to TRBJ2-1; 9 bases map to TRBD2. V lost 2 bases, J lost 2 bases, and 16 bases stayed unmatched. The CDR3 covers 20 residues. The germline CDR1 and CDR2 sequences are SGHTA and FQGTGA. CDR3 bases: TGTGCCAGCAGCTTAGAGGGCGGGAGGGCCGCCTGGGGACCCTACAATGAGCAGTTCTTC. This codes for CASSLEGGRAAWGPYNEQFF.

Only a few counts were recorded for this clonotype. The V call is TRBV4-1, the J call TRBJ2-3; a weak D match, TRBD1 (5 bases). The CDR3 is made up of 16 amino acids. Deletions cut 4 bases from V and 0 bases from J, with 14 bases between. Germline V gene data show CDR1 as MGHRA and CDR2 as YSYEKL. The CDR3 reads CASSPKDIGSTDTQYF. The CDR3 region has the DNA TGCGCCAGCAGCCCAAAGGACATAGGGAGCACAGATACGCAGTATTTT.

J is TRBJ2-5 and V is TRBV5-1, with D tentatively TRBD1 (6 bases). V lost 4 bases and J 11 bases, leaving 21 bases between the germline ends. Per germline, CDR1 SGHRS and CDR2 YFSETQ. The CDR3 covers 14 residues. The CDR3 is CASSATGHQTGQYF. CDR3 in DNA: TGCGCCAGCAGCGCGACGGGACACCAAACCGGGCAGTACTTC.

The rearrangement joins TRBV6-6 to TRBJ1-1; the D is unclear. The CDR3 consists of 14 residues. CDR1 and CDR2 (germline): MNHNY, SVGAGI (reference sequence). V lost 5 bases and J 4 bases, leaving 14 bases between the germline ends. DNA of the CDR3: TGTGCCAGCAGTGACCCCTCTTCGGTCACTGAAGCTTTCTTT. Its translation: CASSDPSSVTEAFF.

This clonotype has just a few counts. The rearrangement uses TRBV5-1 and TRBJ2-6; D uncertain. Germline loops: CDR1 SGHRS, CDR2 YFSETQ. V was clipped by 2 bases and J by 0 bases, with 15 bases between them. The CDR3 extends over 18 amino acids. The CDR3 DNA reads as TGCGCCAGCAGCTTCCTGACTGTCGAAACCTCTGGGGCCAACGTCCTGACTTTC. This translates into CASSFLTVETSGANVLTF.

The V call is TRBV9, the J call TRBJ2-7; possible D gene TRBD2, 5 bases. Trimming cost V 4 bases and J 4 bases, with 15 bases left between them. The CDR3 sequence is 14 residues long. Germline V gene lookup returns CDR1 SGDLS and CDR2 YYNGEE. The CDR3 DNA reads as TGTGCCAGCAGCCCCAACGGGATGAGGTACGAGCAGTACTTC. Protein: CASSPNGMRYEQYF. The complete variable domain, with remaining parts taken from reference TRBV9 and TRBJ2-7, reads DSGVTQTPKHLITATGQRVTLRCSPRSGDLSVYWYQQSLDQGLQFLIQYYNGEERAKGNILERFSAQQFPDLHSELNLSSLELGDSALYFCASSPNGMRYEQYFGPGTRLTVT.

J is TRBJ1-4 and V is TRBV5-4; D may be TRBD1 (5 bases). The CDR3 covers 15 residues. V lost 0 bases, J lost 7 bases, and 13 bases lay in between. Germline CDR1 reads SGHNT; CDR2 reads YYREEE (reference sequence). The CDR3 here is CASSLAEGLGEKLFF. CDR3 DNA sequence: TGTGCCAGCAGCTTGGCCGAGGGGCTAGGTGAAAAACTGTTTTTT.

The chain joins TRBV20-1 to TRBJ2-3; 9 nucleotides match TRBD2. J gave up 6 bases and V 6 bases, and 16 bases lay outside the gene matches. This CDR3 comprises 16 residues. Germline V gives CDR1 DFQATT, CDR2 SNEGSKA (reference sequence). CDR3 loop: CSASDLAGMGGDTQYF. The CDR3 DNA reads TGCAGTGCCAGTGATCTAGCGGGAATGGGGGGGGATACGCAGTATTTT.

The rearrangement links TRBV28 to TRBJ2-1; TRBD1 matches 7 bases. Per germline, CDR1 MDHEN and CDR2 SYDVKM. CDR3 length: 14 amino acids. V lost 6 bases to trimming and J lost 10 bases; unmatched junction nucleotides: 12. The CDR3: CASSTTGSTYEQFF. DNA of the CDR3: TGTGCCAGCAGCACGACAGGGAGTACCTACGAGCAGTTCTTC.

The chain uses TRBV5-5 and TRBJ2-5, with 8 bases aligning to TRBD2. The CDR3 runs to 17 residues. From germline, CDR1 is SGHKS and CDR2 YYEKEE (reference sequence). J gave up 1 base and V 0 bases, and 8 bases lay outside the gene matches. In nucleotides, the CDR3 is TGTGCCAGCAGCTTGGTTGGGGCGGGGGGAGTCCAAGAGACCCAGTACTTC. Its translation: CASSLVGAGGVQETQYF.

The chain combines TRBV2 with TRBJ2-3, with D possibly matching TRBD2 (6 bases). V was cut by 3 bases and J by 2 bases, with 15 bases left in between. The CDR3 is 16 residues long. The germline V gene encodes CDR1 SNHLY and CDR2 FYNNEI. The CDR3 bases are TGTGCCAGCAGTGAGCCCCCTAGCGACCCCACAGATACGCAGTATTTT. This encodes CASSEPPSDPTDTQYF.

There are many counts of this clonotype. V and J are TRBV29-1 and TRBJ1-2; D unclear. The CDR3 is made up of 13 amino acids. Germline CDR1 SQVTM, CDR2 ANQGSEA. Trimming stripped 0 bases from V and 9 bases from J, with 14 bases between. CDR3: CSVEDRSAGSYTF. The CDR3 DNA is TGCAGCGTTGAAGATCGTTCGGCGGGGAGCTACACCTTC.

V usage is TRBV12-3 or TRBV12-4 and J usage is TRBJ1-1; 11 bases fit TRBD1. CDR3 length: 18 amino acids. V shed 4 bases, J shed 3 bases, and the junction held 13 bases outside the gene matches. As DNA, the CDR3 is TGTGCCAGCAGTTCACTCCCGGGACAGGGGGTAGGTGACACTGAAGCTTTCTTT. Translated, it gives CASSSLPGQGVGDTEAFF.

In this sample, this clonotype turned up many times. J is TRBJ2-7 and V is TRBV6-2 or TRBV6-3; 7 bases match TRBD1. There are 15 residues in the CDR3. The germline gives CDR1 MNHEY, CDR2 SVGEGT. With 2 bases clipped from V and 2 bases from J, the junction kept 6 bases outside the gene matches. CDR3 DNA: TGTGCCAGCAGTTACAGACAGGGCAACCCCTACGAGCAGTACTTC. It is translated as CASSYRQGNPYEQYF.